These 29 T cell receptor beta chains originate from one sample sequenced in a study of T cell repertoires in cytomegalovirus infection. MiXCR, applied by TCRdb to the reads, yields one record per CDR3 protein. Among hundreds of thousands of distinct CDR3 sequences listed, 10% to 12% were seen once. Input material: PBMCs. These receptors originate from a human donor in good health (CMV status not recorded). Some clones in this sample may be carry-over from other donors' samples.

The chain combines TRBV5-4 with TRBJ1-6, with TRBD1 identical over 8 bases. CDR1 is SGHNT, CDR2 YYREEE, per germline (reference sequence). The CDR3 covers 17 residues. V was pared by 1 base and J by 2 bases, with 5 bases of the junction left unmatched. The chain's CDR3 is CASSLMAGGAYNSPLHF. CDR3 DNA sequence: TGTGCCAGCAGCTTGATGGCAGGGGGCGCCTATAATTCACCCCTCCACTTT.

Many counts were recorded for this clonotype. This chain joins TRBV27 and TRBJ2-5, with D maybe TRBD2 (7 bases). CDR1 and CDR2 from the germline V gene are MNHEY and SMNVEV (reference sequence). V was shortened by 9 bases and J by 8 bases, with 25 bases between the two germline ends. The length of the CDR3 is 15 residues. CDR3 in amino acids: CASKPSGGLEGTQYF. CDR3 in DNA: TGTGCCAGTAAACCCTCGGGGGGCCTAGAGGGTACCCAGTACTTC.

CDR3 nucleotides: TGTGCCAGCAGCGTTGGGGACCTTAACTATGGCTACACCTTC. Protein product: CASSVGDLNYGYTF. The gene calls are TRBV9 and TRBJ1-2; D may be TRBD1 (5 bases). Germline loops: CDR1 SGDLS, CDR2 YYNGEE. V shed 2 bases and J shed 1 base, with 9 bases lying between them. This CDR3 is 14 amino acids long.

The CDR3 spells CAISRGNSPLHF. CDR3 in DNA: TGTGCCATCAGTAGGGGTAATTCACCCCTCCACTTT. The chain recombines TRBV10-3 with TRBJ1-6; tentatively, D is TRBD1 (5 bases). V dropped 5 bases and J dropped 6 bases, with 5 bases sitting between them. The germline V gene has CDR1 ENHRY and CDR2 SYGVKD. There are 12 residues in the CDR3.

The table lists this clonotype with many counts. The chain uses TRBV7-3 and TRBJ2-2; no reliable D call. Trimming took 5 bases from V and 7 from J, leaving 8 bases between them. Germline values: CDR1 SGHTA, CDR2 FQGTGA. The CDR3 is 12 amino acids. The CDR3 nucleotides read TGTGCCAGCAGCCCCCCAGGCGGGGAGCTGTTTTTT. Amino acids: CASSPPGGELFF.

This clonotype was picked up a small number of times. The V gene is TRBV9, the J gene TRBJ2-7; D not resolved. The ends were cut back, 0 bases at V and 1 base at J, with 11 bases in the middle. This CDR3 comprises 15 residues. Germline V gene sequence: CDR1 SGDLS, CDR2 YYNGEE. This CDR3 reads CASSVGTLGSYEQYF. For the CDR3, the DNA is TGTGCCAGCAGCGTAGGCACCCTCGGGTCCTACGAGCAGTACTTC.

Concerning this clonotype itself: A read error may produce the germline difference seen at one junction end. The genes are TRBV5-1 and TRBJ2-1, with 7 nucleotides matching TRBD2. The germline V gene encodes CDR1 SGHRS and CDR2 YFSETQ. This CDR3 is 15 amino acids long. The CDR3, as DNA: TGCGCCAACAGCCAAACGGGGGGAACGTACAATGAGCAGTTCTTC. It specifies CANSQTGGTYNEQFF.

This clonotype was seen many times. The chain combines TRBV7-2 with TRBJ2-5; no firm D call. Trimming stripped 1 base from V and 6 bases from J, with 9 bases between. Germline V CDR1 and CDR2: SGHTA, FQGNSA. This CDR3 contains 13 residues. The CDR3 DNA follows: TGTGCCAGCAGCTTAGGCCTAGGAAAGACCCAGTACTTC. Its translation is CASSLGLGKTQYF.

The chain combines TRBV28 with TRBJ2-1; 11 bases fit TRBD2. V was clipped by 3 bases and J by 3 bases; unmatched bases: 7. The CDR3 covers 17 residues. Looked up from germline, CDR1 is MDHEN and CDR2 is SYDVKM. The CDR3 DNA sequence: TGTGCCAGCAGTTTCCCCCTGACTAGCGGGGACTACAATGAGCAGTTCTTC. It is translated as CASSFPLTSGDYNEQFF.

In its sample, this clonotype was seen many times. The chain is built from TRBV2 and TRBJ2-6, with 11 bases lining up with TRBD1. Germline loops: CDR1 SNHLY, CDR2 FYNNEI. V shed 6 bases, J shed 0 bases, and the junction held 4 bases outside the gene matches. CDR3 length equals 17 residues. CDR3 sequence: CASRPGQGVSGANVLTF. CDR3 sequence (DNA): TGTGCCAGCAGACCGGGACAGGGGGTCTCTGGGGCCAACGTCCTGACTTTC.

This clonotype has a count of ten or more. CDR3 region: CASRHAGGPENEQFF. CDR3 nucleotide sequence: TGTGCCAGCAGACACGCGGGAGGGCCTGAAAATGAGCAGTTCTTC. This chain uses TRBV7-9 with TRBJ2-1; 9 nucleotides match TRBD2. CDR3 size: 15 residues. Unmatched junction bases numbered 10, after V lost 6 bases and J lost 7 bases. Germline values: CDR1 SEHNR, CDR2 FQNEAQ (reference sequence).

To note about this clonotype: The junction departs from the called germline gene at one end, perhaps through a read error. The CDR3 region has the DNA TGTGCCAGCAGCCAAGATTTAGCCGGATCCTACGAGCAGTACTTC. This codes for CASSQDLAGSYEQYF. J is TRBJ2-7 and V is TRBV4-1; D is unresolved. The CDR3 has 15 residues. Per germline, CDR1 MGHRA and CDR2 YSYEKL.

J is TRBJ2-1 and V is TRBV5-8; possible D gene TRBD2, 5 bases. The CDR3 contains 15 residues. V lost 3 bases and J lost 3, with 13 bases in between. Germline loops: CDR1 SGHTS, CDR2 YDEGEE. The CDR3 loop reads CASSSSRTFYNEQFF. CDR3 DNA sequence: TGTGCCAGCAGCTCTAGCAGGACCTTCTACAATGAGCAGTTCTTC.

This clonotype has just a few counts. The rearrangement uses TRBV20-1 and TRBJ2-2; D uncertain. Germline-derived CDR1 and CDR2 are DFQATT and SNEGSKA (reference sequence). The ends were cut back, 0 bases at V and 7 bases at J, with 3 bases in the middle. The CDR3 runs to 11 residues. CDR3 sequence reads: CSAREIGELFF. The DNA of the CDR3 is TGCAGTGCTAGAGAGATCGGGGAGCTGTTTTTT.

This clonotype was recorded at least ten times. The chain has TRBV4-1 and TRBJ2-1, with D unresolved. V was trimmed by 10 bases and J by 5 bases, leaving 18 bases between them. This CDR3 is built from 14 residues. CDR1 is MGHRA and CDR2 is YSYEKL in the germline V gene. As DNA, the CDR3 is TGCGCCACCTCCACCCCAACTAAGGACAATGAGCAGTTCTTC. Protein sequence: CATSTPTKDNEQFF.

This clonotype occurred many times. The genes are TRBV20-1 and TRBJ2-3, with D possibly TRBD2 on 6 matching bases. Germline V gene data show CDR1 as DFQATT and CDR2 as SNEGSKA (reference sequence). V was shortened by 1 base and J by 5 bases, with 13 bases between the two germline ends. The CDR3 totals 14 residues. Written as DNA, the CDR3 is TGCAGTGCTAGAGGGGGCGGGATGGGAGATACGCAGTATTTT. Its translation: CSARGGGMGDTQYF.

This clonotype was recorded at least ten times. This chain links TRBV7-2 with TRBJ1-2; 7 bases map to TRBD1. The V gene end was trimmed by 1 base and the J gene end by 8 bases; junction bases not matched to a gene: 7. Germline V gene sequence: CDR1 SGHTA, CDR2 FQGNSA. This CDR3 spans 14 amino acids. CDR3 loop: CASSLGQGGRGYTF. The CDR3 DNA sequence: TGTGCCAGCAGCTTAGGACAGGGAGGTCGCGGCTACACCTTC.

V is TRBV19 and J is TRBJ2-5, with TRBD1 as a possible D gene (6 bases). The CDR3 totals 15 residues. Looked up from germline, CDR1 is LNHDA and CDR2 is SQIVND (reference sequence). With 3 bases removed from V and 4 bases from J, the gap between germline ends came to 15 bases. CDR3 in amino acids: CASSIRGSPLETQYF. The CDR3 DNA sequence: TGTGCCAGTAGTATTAGGGGGAGCCCTTTAGAGACCCAGTACTTC.

This clonotype was observed many times. The chain employs TRBV2 and TRBJ2-1, with 11 bases identical to TRBD1. V shed 6 bases and J 7 bases; nucleotides not matched to a gene: 5. The CDR3 has 14 amino acids. The germline V gene has CDR1 SNHLY and CDR2 FYNNEI. The CDR3 coding sequence is TGTGCCAGCAGCTACCGGGACAGGGGGAATGAGCAGTTCTTC. Translation: CASSYRDRGNEQFF.

The V call is TRBV24-1, the J call TRBJ2-3, with no clear D. Trimming removed 2 bases at V and 7 bases at J, with 6 bases between. The CDR3 is made up of 12 amino acids. Germline V gene lookup returns CDR1 KGHDR and CDR2 SFDVKD. CDR3 loop: CATSDWTNTQYF. In nucleotides, the CDR3 is TGTGCCACCAGTGATTGGACCAATACGCAGTATTTT.

This clonotype has ten or more counts. V and J are TRBV4-1 and TRBJ2-1, with D maybe TRBD2 (5 bases). The CDR3 runs 14 residues. Between the trimmed V and J ends, which lost 7 bases and 6 bases, there was a span of 16 bases. Germline lookup yields CDR1 MGHRA and CDR2 YSYEKL. CDR3 amino acids: CASTKGGESNEQFF. The CDR3 nucleotides are TGCGCCAGCACCAAGGGTGGGGAGAGCAATGAGCAGTTCTTC.

There are many counts of this clonotype. The gene calls are TRBV14 and TRBJ2-7; D possibly corresponds to TRBD1 (6 bases). The CDR3 loop spans 13 amino acids. Trimming took 6 bases from V and 3 from J, leaving 12 bases between them. Per germline, CDR1 SGHDN and CDR2 FVKESK. Here the CDR3 DNA reads TGTGCCAGCAGACGGACAGCAAACTACGAGCAGTACTTC. The encoded protein is CASRRTANYEQYF.

The genes are TRBV18 and TRBJ2-4; TRBD2 matches at 8 bases. The CDR3 is made up of 14 amino acids. V shed 5 bases and J 5 bases; nucleotides not matched to a gene: 5. Germline lookup yields CDR1 KGHSH and CDR2 LQKENI. The CDR3 nucleotides are TGTGCCAGCTCAGCCGGGGGGGTCGAAAACATTCAGTACTTC. Amino acid sequence: CASSAGGVENIQYF.

This clonotype appeared many times. This chain's CDR3 is CASRTPGLVGTGELFF. In DNA, the CDR3 is TGTGCCAGCAGGACCCCTGGACTAGTTGGCACCGGGGAGCTGTTTTTT. The chain uses TRBV12-3 or TRBV12-4 and TRBJ2-2; TRBD2 aligns across 7 bases. This CDR3 is 16 amino acids long. Trimming at V came to 6 bases and at J to 4 bases, leaving 11 bases not matched to a gene.

This clonotype was counted at least ten times. This sequence joins TRBV4-1 and TRBJ1-4; D remains ambiguous. Germline CDR1 reads MGHRA; CDR2 reads YSYEKL. V lost 3 bases, J lost 5 bases, and 13 bases lay in between. This CDR3 contains 15 residues. CDR3 residues: CASSQRRRENEKLFF. In DNA form, the CDR3 reads TGCGCCAGCAGCCAGAGACGGCGGGAAAATGAAAAACTGTTTTTT.

This clonotype has ten or more counts. The chain has TRBV12-5 and TRBJ2-5; D unclear. CDR3 length: 17 residues. Germline V gives CDR1 LGHNT, CDR2 FRNRAP. Trimming took 5 bases from V and 2 from J, leaving 21 bases between them. The CDR3 protein is CASGPPRGRTMQETQYF. CDR3 coding DNA: TGTGCTAGTGGTCCCCCCAGAGGAAGAACAATGCAAGAGACCCAGTACTTC.

The chain employs TRBV27 and TRBJ1-5, with D perhaps matching TRBD1 (6 bases). This CDR3 contains 14 residues. Between the trimmed V and J ends, which lost 2 bases and 4 bases, there was a span of 9 bases. From germline, CDR1 is MNHEY and CDR2 SMNVEV (reference sequence). CDR3 in amino acids: CASSLRGTNQPQHF. DNA for the CDR3: TGTGCCAGCAGTTTAAGGGGGACGAATCAGCCCCAGCATTTT.

This clonotype was recorded many times. The chain couples TRBV7-2 to TRBJ2-5, with D possibly TRBD2 on 6 matching bases. Looked up from germline, CDR1 is SGHTA and CDR2 is FQGNSA. With 2 bases removed from V and 5 bases from J, the gap between germline ends came to 18 bases. The CDR3 length is 16 residues. The CDR3: CASSLIGRRGTETQYF. The CDR3 bases are TGTGCCAGCAGCTTAATTGGCCGAAGAGGGACTGAGACCCAGTACTTC.

Regarding this clonotype: This may arise from a read error, as a much more abundant clone is one base away. Lacking the conserved final phenylalanine or tryptophan, this CDR3 likely reflects a read error. The chain links TRBV5-6 to TRBJ2-5; D unresolved. Trimming took off 0 bases at V and 3 bases at J, with 6 bases between the two ends. CDR3 length: 13 residues. From germline, CDR1 is SGHDT and CDR2 YYEEEE. In DNA, the CDR3 is TGTGCCAGCAGCTTGGAAGATAAAGAGACCCAGTACATC. This sequence encodes CASSLEDKETQYI.